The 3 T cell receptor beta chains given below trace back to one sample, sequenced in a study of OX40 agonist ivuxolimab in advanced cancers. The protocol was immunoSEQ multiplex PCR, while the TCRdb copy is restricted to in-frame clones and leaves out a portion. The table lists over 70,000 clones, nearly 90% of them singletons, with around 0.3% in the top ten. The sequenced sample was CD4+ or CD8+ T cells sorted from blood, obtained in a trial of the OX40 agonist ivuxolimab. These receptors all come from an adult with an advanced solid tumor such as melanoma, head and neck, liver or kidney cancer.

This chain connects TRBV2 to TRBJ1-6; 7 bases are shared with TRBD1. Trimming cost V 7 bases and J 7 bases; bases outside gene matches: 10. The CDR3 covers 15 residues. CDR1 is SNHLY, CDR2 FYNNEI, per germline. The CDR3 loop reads CASTEDRSRNSPLHF. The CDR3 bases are TGTGCCAGCACAGAGGACAGGTCTAGGAATTCACCCCTCCACTTT.

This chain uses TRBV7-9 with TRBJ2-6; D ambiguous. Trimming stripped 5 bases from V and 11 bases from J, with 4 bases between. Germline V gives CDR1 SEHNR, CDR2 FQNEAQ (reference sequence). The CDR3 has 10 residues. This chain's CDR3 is CASSRDVLTF. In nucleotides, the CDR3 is TGTGCCAGCAGCCGGGACGTCCTGACTTTC.

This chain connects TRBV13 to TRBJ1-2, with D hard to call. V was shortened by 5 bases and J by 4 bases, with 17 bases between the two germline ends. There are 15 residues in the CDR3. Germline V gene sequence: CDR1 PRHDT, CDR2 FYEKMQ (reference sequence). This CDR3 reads CASSAREGSGYGYTF. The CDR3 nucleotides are TGTGCCAGCAGCGCGAGGGAGGGATCAGGCTATGGCTACACCTTC. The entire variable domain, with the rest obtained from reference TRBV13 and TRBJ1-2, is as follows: AAGVIQSPRHLIKEKRETATLKCYPIPRHDTVYWYQQGPGQDPQFLISFYEKMQSDKGSIPDRFSAQQFSDYHSELNMSSLELGDSALYFCASSAREGSGYGYTFGSGTRLTVV.